The clone carrying this T cell receptor beta chain was seen ten or more times. Its antigen remains unknown. The data were obtained in a study of identical twins. Findings and caveats of the study: Surplus twin overlap in beta out-of-frame sequences was less pronounced.

CDR3 length equals 11 residues. Germline V gene sequence: CDR1 GTSNPN, CDR2 SVGIG (reference sequence). V was cut by 0 bases and J by 13 bases, with 9 bases left in between. Unique molecular identifiers were present on the cDNA, which also gained a universal primer site by template switching. TCRdb reanalysed the 5' RACE reads using MiXCR and keeps one entry per CDR3 protein. The sample lists about 720,000 distinct CDR3 sequences; more than 6.5% were seen once. The sample was also linked to a second study, of yellow fever vaccine responses in identical twins.

This TCR came from a woman aged 18-35 years in good health. The chain carries TRBV30 and TRBJ2-2; no clear D gene. The specimen sequenced was PBMCs. The CDR3 DNA sequence: TGTGCCTGGAGTGTGGAAAGGGTGCTGTTTTTT. Translation gives CAWSVERVLFF.